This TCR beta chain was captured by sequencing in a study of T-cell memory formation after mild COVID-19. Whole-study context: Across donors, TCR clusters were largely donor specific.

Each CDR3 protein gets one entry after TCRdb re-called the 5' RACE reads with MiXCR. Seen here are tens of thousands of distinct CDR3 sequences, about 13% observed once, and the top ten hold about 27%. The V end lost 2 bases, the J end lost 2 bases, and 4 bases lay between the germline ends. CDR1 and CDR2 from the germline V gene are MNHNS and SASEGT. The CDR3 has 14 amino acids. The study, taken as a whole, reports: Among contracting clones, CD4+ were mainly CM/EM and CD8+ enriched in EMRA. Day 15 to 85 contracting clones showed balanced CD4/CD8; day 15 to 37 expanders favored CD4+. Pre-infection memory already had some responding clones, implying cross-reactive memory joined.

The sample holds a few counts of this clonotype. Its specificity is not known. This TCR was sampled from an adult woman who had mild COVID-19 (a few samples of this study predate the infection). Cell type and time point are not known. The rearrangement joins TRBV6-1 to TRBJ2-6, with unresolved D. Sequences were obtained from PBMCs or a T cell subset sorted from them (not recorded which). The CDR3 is CASSEFTGANVLTF. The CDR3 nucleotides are TGTGCCAGCAGTGAATTCACTGGGGCCAACGTCCTGACTTTC.